These 28 T cell receptor beta chains came from one sample sequenced in a study of T cell changes during pregnancy in multiple sclerosis. The table came from immunoSEQ multiplex PCR; TCRdb's copy has only in-frame clones and leaves some out. The repertoire holds about 70,000 clones, roughly nine tenths seen once, with roughly 1.2% in the top ten. The source material was peripheral blood, sampled in the third trimester of pregnancy. All receptors come from a female donor with multiple sclerosis, enrolled in a pregnancy study.

The chain links TRBV2 to TRBJ2-7; TRBD2 might be the D (7 bases). The V and J ends lost 5 bases and 2 bases respectively, with 16 bases between them. This CDR3 comprises 15 residues. Germline V gene lookup returns CDR1 SNHLY and CDR2 FYNNEI. This CDR3 is CASSRGGADPYEQYF. The CDR3 coding sequence is TGTGCCAGCAGTCGAGGGGGGGCGGATCCCTACGAGCAGTACTTC.

The chain combines TRBV5-1 with TRBJ2-1; 9 nucleotides match TRBD2. The CDR3 is made up of 16 amino acids. Germline V gene lookup returns CDR1 SGHRS and CDR2 YFSETQ. Trimming removed 1 base from V and 8 bases from J; junction bases left unmatched: 10. The CDR3 spells CASSLRGRALVDEQFF. CDR3 DNA sequence: TGCGCCAGCAGCTTGCGCGGGAGGGCCCTCGTCGATGAGCAGTTCTTC.

The chain recombines TRBV27 with TRBJ2-1; possibly TRBD1 for D (5 bases). V lost 6 bases, J lost 8 bases, and 14 bases lay in between. The germline V gene has CDR1 MNHEY and CDR2 SMNVEV (reference sequence). This CDR3 region has 13 residues. The CDR3 reads CASRGQGSHEQFF. The CDR3 DNA follows: TGTGCCAGCAGGGGGCAGGGCTCTCATGAGCAGTTCTTC.

The chain couples TRBV5-5 to TRBJ1-4; D not certain. Germline V CDR1 and CDR2: SGHKS, YYEKEE (reference sequence). The CDR3 has 15 amino acids. Trimming took off 2 bases at V and 7 bases at J, with 15 bases between the two ends. The CDR3 loop reads CASSFSPPEGEKLFF. The CDR3 DNA reads as TGTGCCAGCAGCTTTAGCCCCCCGGAGGGTGAAAAACTGTTTTTT.

This chain connects TRBV6-5 to TRBJ2-7; no reliable D call. V was cut by 2 bases and J by 0 bases, with 5 bases left in between. The CDR3 has 13 amino acids. From germline, CDR1 is MNHEY and CDR2 SVGAGI. CDR3 nucleotide sequence: TGTGCCAGCAGTTACAAACTCTCCTACGAGCAGTACTTC. Residues: CASSYKLSYEQYF.

The rearrangement links TRBV5-1 to TRBJ2-1, with 8 bases that match TRBD2. This CDR3 spans 16 amino acids. Germline V CDR1 and CDR2: SGHRS, YFSETQ. V lost 0 bases, J lost 4 bases, and 6 bases stayed unmatched. The DNA of the CDR3 is TGCGCCAGCAGCTTGGCCGCGGGAGGAAGATACAATGAGCAGTTCTTC. Its protein is CASSLAAGGRYNEQFF.

The chain combines TRBV6-4 with TRBJ2-1; D possibly corresponds to TRBD2 (5 bases). Deletions cut 4 bases from V and 6 bases from J, with 13 bases between. The CDR3 sequence is 14 residues long. The germline V gene has CDR1 MRHNA and CDR2 SNTAGT. As DNA, the CDR3 is TGTGCCAGCAGTGTTAGCGCAGCCATCAATGAGCAGTTCTTC. This sequence encodes CASSVSAAINEQFF.

In nucleotides, the CDR3 is TGTGCCAGCAGCTCGAGCGGGACTACGAACACCGGGGAGCTGTTTTTT. Translated, it gives CASSSSGTTNTGELFF. The chain is built from TRBV7-2 and TRBJ2-2; 7 nucleotides align to TRBD2. The germline gives CDR1 SGHTA, CDR2 FQGNSA. CDR3 length: 16 residues. Trimming at V came to 4 bases and at J to 0 bases, leaving 5 bases not matched to a gene.

The chain carries TRBV19 and TRBJ2-1, with 7 bases matching TRBD2. V lost 3 bases and J lost 9; bases outside the gene matches: 5. CDR3 length equals 13 residues. Looked up from germline, CDR1 is LNHDA and CDR2 is SQIVND (reference sequence). CDR3 residues: CASSIWEGGEQFF. The CDR3 DNA reads as TGTGCCAGTAGTATCTGGGAGGGAGGTGAGCAGTTCTTC.

CDR3: CASSPGLGEQFF. The CDR3 DNA sequence: TGTGCCAGCAGTCCGGGACTCGGGGAGCAGTTCTTC. This rearrangement joins TRBV9 to TRBJ2-1; tentative D call: TRBD2 (6 bases). The CDR3 contains 12 residues. The V end lost 5 bases, the J end lost 10 bases, and 13 bases lay between the germline ends. Germline V lookup: CDR1 SGDLS, CDR2 YYNGEE.

This chain connects TRBV19 to TRBJ1-4; unclear D gene. CDR3 size: 16 residues. The germline V gene encodes CDR1 LNHDA and CDR2 SQIVND (reference sequence). Trimming removed 5 bases from V and 0 bases from J, with 13 bases in between. The chain's CDR3 is CASSPDRRATNEKLFF. For the CDR3, the DNA is TGTGCCAGTAGTCCGGATAGGAGGGCAACTAATGAAAAACTGTTTTTT.

The CDR3 reads CASSFWSEQGKAFF. CDR3 nucleotides: TGTGCCAGCAGCTTTTGGAGTGAACAGGGAAAAGCTTTCTTT. J is TRBJ1-1 and V is TRBV7-9, with TRBD1 as a possible D gene (6 bases). V lost 3 bases and J 9 bases, leaving 17 bases between the germline ends. The CDR3 is 14 amino acids. The germline CDR1 and CDR2 sequences are SEHNR and FQNEAQ (reference sequence). Looking up the rest from reference TRBV7-9 and TRBJ1-1 gives the full variable domain: DTGVSQNPRHKITKRGQNVTFRCDPISEHNRLYWYRQTLGQGPEFLTYFQNEAQLEKSRLLSDRFSAERPKGSFSTLEIQRTEQGDSAMYLCASSFWSEQGKAFFGQGTRLTVV.

The CDR3 spells CASSFRLAGAVDTQYF. CDR3 DNA sequence: TGTGCCAGCAGTTTCCGACTAGCGGGAGCGGTAGATACGCAGTATTTT. The chain has TRBV27 and TRBJ2-3, with 12 positions matching TRBD2. The junction had 6 bases not matched to a gene; V was cut back by 3 bases and J by 5 bases. CDR1 and CDR2 (germline): MNHEY, SMNVEV (reference sequence). This CDR3 region has 16 residues.

This clone was picked up a small number of times. The chain has TRBV10-1 and TRBJ1-1; 7 nucleotides match TRBD1. The CDR3 covers 14 residues. The germline V gene encodes CDR1 WNHNN and CDR2 SYGVQD (reference sequence). J gave up 6 bases and V 0 bases, and 4 bases lay outside the gene matches. Here the CDR3 DNA reads TGCGCCAGCAGTGAGTCCTACAGGGGCCCTGAAGCTTTCTTT. Protein: CASSESYRGPEAFF.

This chain links TRBV7-9 with TRBJ1-4; 7 positions agree with TRBD1. The CDR3 has 17 amino acids. The V segment lost 6 bases and the J segment 5 bases; nucleotides outside the gene matches: 15. CDR1 is SEHNR, CDR2 FQNEAQ, per germline (reference sequence). This CDR3 is CASRRVGETRGNEKLFF. CDR3 nucleotide sequence: TGTGCCAGCAGGCGTGTGGGTGAGACCAGGGGGAATGAAAAACTGTTTTTT. Supplemented by reference TRBV7-9 and TRBJ1-4, the full variable domain reads DTGVSQNPRHKITKRGQNVTFRCDPISEHNRLYWYRQTLGQGPEFLTYFQNEAQLEKSRLLSDRFSAERPKGSFSTLEIQRTEQGDSAMYLCASRRVGETRGNEKLFFGSGTQLSVL.

This clone was found once. The CDR3 sequence is CATRTSGRRTDTQYF. CDR3 bases: TGTGCCACCCGTACTAGCGGGAGAAGGACAGATACGCAGTATTTT. The V call is TRBV19, the J call TRBJ2-3, with 11 bases that match TRBD2. Germline CDR1 and CDR2: LNHDA and SQIVND (reference sequence). Germline trimming cut 10 bases from V and 3 bases from J; bases unmatched to any gene: 9. The CDR3 length is 15 residues.

V and J are TRBV19 and TRBJ1-2, with TRBD1 matching over 8 bases. Germline CDR1 LNHDA, CDR2 SQIVND (reference sequence). The CDR3 is made up of 17 amino acids. J was trimmed by 5 bases and V by 4 bases; bases with no gene match: 15. For the CDR3, the DNA is TGTGCCAGTAGTACCCTACCCGGACAGGGAAAGGAGTATGGCTACACCTTC. It yields the protein CASSTLPGQGKEYGYTF.

The rearrangement uses TRBV4-3 and TRBJ1-5; D is unclear. The V end lost 5 bases, the J end lost 0 bases, and 8 bases lay between the germline ends. CDR3 size: 14 residues. Germline CDR1 LGHNA, CDR2 YSLEER. The CDR3 is CASSATLSNQPQHF. CDR3 sequence (DNA): TGCGCCAGCAGCGCCACTCTTAGCAATCAGCCCCAGCATTTT.

The rearrangement joins TRBV30 to TRBJ2-2, with 9 bases aligning to TRBD1. Per germline, CDR1 GTSNPN and CDR2 SVGIG (reference sequence). V was clipped by 3 bases and J by 6 bases; unmatched bases: 2. This CDR3 spans 13 amino acids. CDR3 loop: CAWRRQGAGELFF. CDR3 DNA sequence: TGTGCCTGGAGGAGACAGGGGGCCGGGGAGCTGTTTTTT.

V gene TRBV11-2 combines with J gene TRBJ2-5; 7 nucleotides line up with TRBD2. V lost 6 bases and J lost 1; bases outside the gene matches: 8. CDR1 is SGHAT, CDR2 FQNNGV, per germline. CDR3 length: 15 residues. CDR3 coding DNA: TGTGCCAGCAGGGGGCTCAGGGAGGGCCAAGAGACCCAGTACTTC. Its protein product is CASRGLREGQETQYF.

J is TRBJ2-7 and V is TRBV29-1; TRBD2 matches 11 bases. Germline-derived CDR1 and CDR2 are SQVTM and ANQGSEA. V trimming: 4 bases; J trimming: 6 bases; junction bases outside the gene matches: 14. This CDR3 is built from 16 residues. This CDR3 is CSVVSSGTSGPLEQYF. CDR3 bases: TGCAGCGTTGTTAGCTCGGGGACTAGCGGCCCCCTCGAGCAGTACTTC.

V usage is TRBV10-3 and J usage is TRBJ2-7; no definite D call. Germline V gives CDR1 ENHRY, CDR2 SYGVKD. The V and J ends lost 0 bases and 0 bases respectively, with 6 bases between them. This CDR3 is built from 14 residues. CDR3 loop: CAISESTGSYEQYF. The CDR3 DNA sequence: TGTGCCATCAGTGAGTCGACGGGCTCCTACGAGCAGTACTTC.

J is TRBJ2-7 and V is TRBV9; 10 nucleotides agree with TRBD2. The CDR3 spans 15 residues. Germline loops: CDR1 SGDLS, CDR2 YYNGEE. V dropped 3 bases and J dropped 1; count of bases not matched to a gene: 4. The CDR3 bases are TGTGCCAGCAGCGGGGGACTAGCGCTGTCCTACGAGCAGTACTTC. Protein sequence: CASSGGLALSYEQYF.

The chain combines TRBV10-3 with TRBJ2-7, with 8 bases matching TRBD1. This CDR3 is 14 amino acids long. Losses at the gene ends were 4 bases for V and 3 bases for J; bases not matched to a gene: 5. Germline-derived CDR1 and CDR2 are ENHRY and SYGVKD. The CDR3 sequence: CAISGTGSLYEQYF. CDR3 bases: TGTGCCATCAGTGGGACAGGGTCTCTCTACGAGCAGTACTTC.

The J gene is TRBJ2-7, the V gene TRBV4-2, with D hard to call. Germline V lookup: CDR1 LGHNA, CDR2 YNFKEQ. The CDR3 runs to 14 residues. The germline V and J ends were trimmed by 2 bases and 6 bases, with 14 bases remaining between them. CDR3 in DNA: TGTGCCAGCAGCCAATCGCAGTTACCGTCCGAGCAGTACTTC. This sequence encodes CASSQSQLPSEQYF.

This chain uses TRBV6-5 with TRBJ1-5; D possibly corresponds to TRBD1 (6 bases). The CDR3 loop spans 15 amino acids. V was trimmed by 4 bases and J by 7 bases, leaving 17 bases between them. Germline CDR1 is MNHEY and CDR2 is SVGAGI. DNA for the CDR3: TGTGCCAGCAGTTTCAGATCGACAGGAGTACAGCCCCAGCATTTT. Translated, it gives CASSFRSTGVQPQHF.

The CDR3: CASKREFTNYGYTF. Written as DNA, the CDR3 is TGTGCCAGTAAACGCGAGTTTACGAACTATGGCTACACCTTC. The chain employs TRBV19 and TRBJ1-2, with D hard to call. V was trimmed by 7 bases and J by 2 bases, leaving 14 bases between them. The length of the CDR3 is 14 residues. Per germline, CDR1 LNHDA and CDR2 SQIVND (reference sequence).

The chain links TRBV2 to TRBJ2-1; 9 nucleotides agree with TRBD2. In germline, CDR1 is SNHLY, CDR2 FYNNEI. The J segment lost 9 bases and the V segment lost 7 bases, leaving 10 bases of the junction unmatched. The CDR3 consists of 14 residues. CDR3 in amino acids: CASTRAGGVLEQFF. The CDR3 DNA follows: TGTGCCAGCACCAGAGCGGGAGGAGTTCTTGAGCAGTTCTTC.